This is a list of T cell receptor beta chains from one sample in a study of CD8 T cells in ankylosing spondylitis. TCRdb passed the 5' RACE reads through MiXCR, listing each CDR3 protein once. Counted here are about 460,000 distinct CDR3 sequences, under 5.5% occurring once; the ten biggest clones make up around 3.6%. The sample was blood, either unsorted or a sorted T cell fraction (not recorded which). These receptors came from a male donor with ankylosing spondylitis. CDR3s include the opening cysteine and the closing phenylalanine or tryptophan. D genes are given only for firm matches. Clone size is not always given. Where it is, it says once, few, many or a class for expanded clones.

cdr3_aa cdr3_nt v_call d_call clone_size j_call
CASSSLTGANTEAFF TGTGCCAGCTCAAGCTTGACAGGCGCGAACACTGAAGCTTTCTTT TRBV18 . . TRBJ1-1
CASSPAPTPDDTQYF TGTGCTAGCAGCCCGGCCCCTACGCCGGATGATACGCAGTATTTT TRBV7-7 . . TRBJ2-3
CSVEGGASSYEQYF TGCAGCGTTGAAGGAGGGGCCAGCTCCTACGAGCAGTACTTC TRBV29-1 . many TRBJ2-7
CASSVDGLAGYEQYF TGTGCCAGCAGCGTAGATGGACTAGCGGGCTACGAGCAGTACTTC TRBV9 TRBD2 many TRBJ2-7
CASSSQVTGELFF TGTGCCAGCAGCTCTCAAGTTACCGGGGAGCTGTTTTTT TRBV5-6 . many TRBJ2-2
CASSYSAGGIHGYTF TGTGCCAGCAGTTACTCAGCAGGGGGGATCCATGGCTACACCTTC TRBV6-2/TRBV6-3 TRBD1 many TRBJ1-2
CASSLSWGSTGNTIYF TGTGCCAGCAGCTTGAGTTGGGGGAGTACTGGAAACACCATATATTTT TRBV5-5 . many TRBJ1-3
CASSSPGGLGYEQYF TGTGCCAGCAGCTCCCCGGGAGGCCTTGGCTACGAGCAGTACTTC TRBV7-8 TRBD2 many TRBJ2-7
CSARDRELSYTF TGCAGTGCTAGAGATAGGGAGCTTAGCTACACCTTC TRBV20-1 . many TRBJ1-2
CASSSRLSSTDTQYF TGTGCCAGCAGTTCTCGATTGTCGAGCACAGATACGCAGTATTTT TRBV12-3/TRBV12-4 . many TRBJ2-3
CASSLTGGEYAEAFF TGTGCCAGCAGCTTGACAGGGGGCGAGTATGCTGAAGCTTTCTTT TRBV7-2 TRBD1 many TRBJ1-1
CSVEDIYGYTF TGCAGCGTTGAAGACATCTATGGCTACACCTTC TRBV29-1 . many TRBJ1-2
CSARTQGKPERYEQYF TGCAGTGCTAGAACCCAGGGGAAACCTGAGCGCTACGAGCAGTACTTC TRBV20-1 . many TRBJ2-7
CASSLRDSNQPQHF TGTGCCAGCAGTTTGAGGGATAGCAATCAGCCCCAGCATTTT TRBV27 . many TRBJ1-5
CSCTSRDRDKLFF TGCAGCTGCACAAGCCGGGACAGGGATAAACTGTTTTTT TRBV29-1 TRBD1 many TRBJ1-4
CASSLGGPREQFF TGTGCCAGCAGCCTCGGAGGGCCCCGTGAGCAGTTCTTC TRBV5-1 . many TRBJ2-1
CASSQHLLRAAGSGELFF TGCGCCAGCAGCCAACACCTCCTTAGGGCAGCGGGAAGCGGGGAGCTGTTTTTT TRBV4-1 TRBD2 many TRBJ2-2
CASIPLVSGGYTF TGTGCCAGCATCCCCCTAGTCAGTGGTGGCTACACCTTC TRBV6-6 . many TRBJ1-2
CSATRSKSYNEQFF TGCAGCGCGACACGATCTAAGTCTTACAATGAGCAGTTCTTC TRBV20-1 . many TRBJ2-1
CASSQAASSDTQYF TGCGCCAGCAGCCAAGCGGCTAGTTCAGATACGCAGTATTTT TRBV4-3 . many TRBJ2-3
CSAARVDANTEAFF TGCAGTGCTGCTAGGGTCGACGCGAACACTGAAGCTTTCTTT TRBV20-1 . many TRBJ1-1
CASSLARTNYNEQFF TGTGCCAGCAGCTTAGCGAGGACTAATTACAATGAGCAGTTCTTC TRBV7-8 . many TRBJ2-1
CASSTRDKGQEETQYF TGTGCCAGCAGCACCCGGGACAAGGGCCAGGAGGAGACCCAGTACTTC TRBV7-9 . many TRBJ2-5
CASSLDIYGYTF TGTGCCAGCAGCTTAGATATCTATGGCTACACCTTC TRBV7-9 . many TRBJ1-2
CSVEDASRGILGQFF TGCAGCGTTGAAGATGCGTCCAGGGGCATACTTGGGCAGTTCTTC TRBV29-1 . . TRBJ2-1
CASSLSSEAPQHF TGTGCCAGCAGCTTAAGTTCGGAGGCGCCCCAGCATTTT TRBV7-9 . many TRBJ1-5
CSASESSYNSPLHF TGCAGTGCTTCGGAGAGCTCCTATAATTCACCCCTCCACTTT TRBV20-1 . many TRBJ1-6
CASSVAGGFEQYF TGTGCCAGCAGCGTAGCTGGGGGGTTCGAGCAGTACTTC TRBV9 . many TRBJ2-7
CASSDLGLYNEQFF TGTGCCAGCAGTGATCTCGGTCTTTACAATGAGCAGTTCTTC TRBV6-1 . many TRBJ2-1
CASSHRGFYGYTF TGCGCCAGCAGTCACAGGGGGTTCTATGGCTACACCTTC TRBV10-2 TRBD1 many TRBJ1-2
CASSVGDPGGSPLHF TGTGCCAGCAGCGTAGGGGACCCGGGTGGATCACCCCTCCACTTT TRBV9 . many TRBJ1-6
CASSSEPRIGKLFF TGTGCCAGCAGCTCCGAGCCTCGGATAGGAAAACTGTTTTTT TRBV7-6 . many TRBJ1-4
CASSLLLGLAGSTYEQYF TGTGCCAGCAGTTTGCTATTGGGACTAGCGGGATCCACTTACGAGCAGTACTTC TRBV12-3/TRBV12-4 TRBD2 many TRBJ2-7
CASSLDWTGHYEQYF TGTGCCAGCAGCTTAGACTGGACAGGCCACTACGAGCAGTACTTC TRBV7-9 TRBD1 . TRBJ2-7
CASSHGTGYNEQFF TGCGCCAGCAGCCATGGGACAGGATACAATGAGCAGTTCTTC TRBV4-3 TRBD1 many TRBJ2-1